One T cell receptor beta chain is described in this entry. These data are taken from a study of T cells in Graves' hyperthyroidism and ophthalmopathy. Study summary: Blood was drawn when the patient was first diagnosed and still untreated.

Losses at the gene ends were 1 base for V and 3 bases for J; bases not matched to a gene: 2. The germline V gene has CDR1 KGHSH and CDR2 LQKENI. The CDR3 totals 16 residues. Using more than 7.5 ml of fresh peripheral blood, PBMCs were prepared. RNA transcripts yielded amplified TCR beta CDR3 regions. TCR CDR3 regions were first amplified by RT-PCR with HTBI primers. TCRdb recomputed calls from the multiplex PCR reads with MiXCR, one row per CDR3 protein. This sample has 350,000 or so distinct CDR3 sequences, with 20% to 25% found just once. This TCR was recovered from a woman in her forties or fifties with Graves' hyperthyroidism. The sequencing input was blood. The rearrangement links TRBV18 to TRBJ2-3, with TRBD2 matching over 12 bases. DNA for the CDR3: TGTGCCAGCTCACCACTGACTAGCGGGGGTACAGATACGCAGTATTTT. Translated: CASSPLTSGGTDTQYF.